This TCR beta chain was recorded in a study of T cells in Graves' hyperthyroidism and ophthalmopathy. What was amplified from RNA transcripts were TCR beta CDR3 regions. The TCR CDR3 first-round RT-PCR relied on the HTBI primer set. TCRdb redid the calling of the multiplex PCR reads with MiXCR, one entry per CDR3 protein. The sample has some 510,000 distinct CDR3 sequences; under 25% are singletons. On the basis of clinical symptoms, serum thyroxine and TRAb, thyroid ultrasound and orbital computed tomography, diagnoses were made. Trimming took off 8 bases at V and 10 bases at J, with 14 bases between the two ends. The CDR3 is 11 residues long. Per germline, CDR1 MRHNA and CDR2 SNTAGT.

The source material was blood. The chain is built from TRBV6-4 and TRBJ1-1; weak D call: TRBD1 (5 bases). The receptor's source is a man aged 18 to 30 with Graves' hyperthyroidism. The CDR3 loop reads CASVRTQGAFF. Here the CDR3 DNA reads TGTGCCAGCGTACGGACGCAGGGAGCTTTCTTT.